This T cell receptor (beta chain) stems from a study of OX40 agonist ivuxolimab in advanced cancers. Findings of the study overall: Near-lowest levels of clonal expansion characterized partial responders at 0.1-3.0 mg/kg. With doses of 0.1 to 3.0 mg/kg, CD4+ and CD8+ blood T cells had undergone clonal expansion by week 6. CD8+ T cells averaged more expanded clones than CD4+.

Turning to this clone: Its cognate antigen is unknown.

Some clones are missing from TCRdb's copy, which holds only in-frame ones; the method was immunoSEQ multiplex PCR. Of 15,000 to 20,000 clones listed, 80% to 90% are singletons. Deletions cut 3 bases from V and 1 base from J, with 2 bases between. The CDR3 contains 12 residues. Germline lookup yields CDR1 SGHTA and CDR2 FQGTGA. The source was CD4+ or CD8+ T cells sorted from blood, collected in a trial of the OX40 agonist ivuxolimab. The chain combines TRBV7-3 with TRBJ2-3, with D unclear. The TCR originated in an adult with an advanced solid tumor such as melanoma, head and neck, liver or kidney cancer. The CDR3 spells CASSLGTDTQYF. Here the CDR3 DNA reads TGTGCCAGCAGCTTGGGCACAGATACGCAGTATTTT.